This T cell receptor beta chain was identified during a study of yellow fever vaccine responses in identical twins. Overall study findings and caveats: Reportedly, the response of twins' T cells to the vaccine seemed partly convergent, partly personalized.

TCRdb independently ran MiXCR on the RT-PCR reads; one entry per CDR3 protein. The sample holds roughly 870 distinct CDR3 sequences, around 85% seen once. The J segment lost 3 bases and the V segment lost 3 bases, leaving 1 base of the junction unmatched. Germline lookup yields CDR1 SGHAT and CDR2 FQNNGV. The CDR3 is 13 residues long. This clonotype was counted once. Its specificity is unknown. The chain joins TRBV11-2 to TRBJ2-7; 8 positions agree with TRBD1. Specimen: T cells from blood (PBMCs), unsorted or a sorted subset (not recorded which), collected before or after yellow fever vaccination (not recorded which). This sequence originates from a female donor who received the yellow fever vaccine. This chain's CDR3 is CASSFGQGYEQYF. The CDR3 DNA reads as TGTGCCAGCAGCTTCGGACAGGGCTACGAGCAGTACTTC. The full variable domain, in which reference TRBV11-2 and TRBJ2-7 provide the parts outside the CDR3, is EAGVAQSPRYKIIEKRQSVAFWCNPISGHATLYWYQQILGQGPKLLIQFQNNGVVDDSQLPKDRFSAERLKGVDSTLKIQPAKLEDSAVYLCASSFGQGYEQYFGPGTRLTVT.